What follows are 4 T cell receptor beta chains derived from one specimen sequenced in a study of T cells after yellow fever vaccination. TCRdb ran MiXCR on the 5' RACE reads and lists one entry per CDR3 protein. The table lists roughly 260,000 distinct CDR3 sequences, 10% to 15% of them singletons. The sequenced sample was CD4+ T cells sorted from PBMCs, obtained 45 days after the yellow fever booster vaccination. All receptors come from a man aged 30-40 years who received the YFV17D yellow fever vaccine.

This clonotype was seen only a few times. The chain has TRBV5-1 and TRBJ2-5; tentative D call: TRBD1 (6 bases). There are 13 residues in the CDR3. Germline CDR1 reads SGHRS; CDR2 reads YFSETQ. The germline V and J ends were trimmed by 4 bases and 5 bases, with 12 bases remaining between them. The chain's CDR3 is CASSPDRRETQYF. In nucleotides, the CDR3 is TGCGCCAGCAGCCCCGACAGGAGGGAGACCCAGTACTTC. The whole variable domain, remainder taken from reference TRBV5-1 and TRBJ2-5, is KAGVTQTPRYLIKTRGQQVTLSCSPISGHRSVSWYQQTPGQGLQFLFEYFSETQRNKGNFPGRFSGRQFSNSRSEMNVSTLELGDSALYLCASSPDRRETQYFGPGTRLLVL.

In this sample, this clonotype turned up a few times. The gene calls are TRBV5-1 and TRBJ2-5; TRBD1 might be the D (6 bases). V was pared by 6 bases and J by 2 bases, with 17 bases between. Per the germline V gene, CDR1 is SGHRS and CDR2 is YFSETQ. CDR3 length: 15 amino acids. The CDR3 loop reads CASNSWGQTQETQYF. CDR3 nucleotides: TGCGCCAGCAATTCGTGGGGACAAACGCAAGAGACCCAGTACTTC.

Points on this clonotype: The junction differs from germline at one of its ends, possibly a read error. The J gene is TRBJ1-3, the V gene TRBV7-9, with 10 bases lining up with TRBD1. This CDR3 has 11 residues. Germline V gives CDR1 SEHNR, CDR2 FQNEAQ (reference sequence). The CDR3 here is CASAAFGTGDF. The CDR3 DNA reads as TGTGCCAGCGCCGCCTTTGGGACAGGGGATTTT.

The rearrangement joins TRBV12-3 or TRBV12-4 to TRBJ2-1; D tentatively fits TRBD1 or TRBD2 (7 bases each). The CDR3 is made up of 16 amino acids. V was clipped by 5 bases and J by 1 base, with 15 bases between them. CDR3: CASSPQGGGSYNEQFF. CDR3 nucleotide sequence: TGTGCCAGCAGTCCCCAGGGGGGGGGATCCTACAATGAGCAGTTCTTC.